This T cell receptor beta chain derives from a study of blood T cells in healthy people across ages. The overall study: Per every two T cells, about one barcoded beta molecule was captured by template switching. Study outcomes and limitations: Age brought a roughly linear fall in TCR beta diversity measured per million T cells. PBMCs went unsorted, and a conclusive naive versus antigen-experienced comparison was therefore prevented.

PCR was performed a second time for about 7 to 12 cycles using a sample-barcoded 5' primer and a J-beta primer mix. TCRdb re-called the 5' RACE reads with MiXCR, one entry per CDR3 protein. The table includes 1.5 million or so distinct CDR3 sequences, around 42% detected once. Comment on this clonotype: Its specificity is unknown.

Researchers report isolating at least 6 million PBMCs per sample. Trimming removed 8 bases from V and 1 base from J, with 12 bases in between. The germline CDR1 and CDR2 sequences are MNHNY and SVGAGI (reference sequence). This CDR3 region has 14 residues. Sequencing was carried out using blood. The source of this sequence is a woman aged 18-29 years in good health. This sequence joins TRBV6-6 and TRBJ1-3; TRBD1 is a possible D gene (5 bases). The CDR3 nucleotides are TGTGCCAGCGTGGACACGGAGTCTGGAAACACCATATATTTT. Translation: CASVDTESGNTIYF.